Listed below are T cell receptor beta chains from one sample, sequenced in a study of blood T cell repertoires in COVID-19. Only in-frame clones appear in the TCRdb table, and some are missing; sequencing was by immunoSEQ multiplex PCR. The sample includes 210,000 or so clones, around four fifths of them seen just once. Sequencing was carried out using peripheral blood. The receptors shown here come from a man aged 50 to 60 with active or convalescent COVID-19. CDR3s include the opening cysteine and the closing phenylalanine or tryptophan. The D gene is left open where the match is weak. Clone size appears in some rows only: once, few, many, or a class for an expanded clone.

V gene	J gene	clone size	D gene	CDR3 length	CDR3 protein	CDR3 DNA
TRBV10-3	TRBJ1-3	NA	TRBD1	19	CAIRARDSIVMSSGNTIYF	TGTGCCATCAGGGCACGGGACAGCATAGTAATGAGCTCTGGAAACACCATATATTTT
TRBV11-2	TRBJ2-5	few	NA	14	CASSSLEWKETQYF	TGTGCCAGCAGCTCCCTGGAGTGGAAAGAGACCCAGTACTTC
TRBV7-8	TRBJ1-5	NA	NA	15	CASSPPGRGNQPQHF	TGTGCCAGCAGCCCCCCGGGCAGGGGAAATCAGCCCCAGCATTTT
TRBV3-1/TRBV3-2	TRBJ2-3	many	TRBD2	16	CASSRQTSGSTDTQYF	TGTGCCAGCAGCCGCCAGACTAGCGGGAGCACAGATACGCAGTATTTT
TRBV4-2	TRBJ2-3	once	NA	14	CASSSSSRTDTQYF	TGTGCCAGCAGCTCGAGCTCACGCACAGATACGCAGTATTTT
TRBV27	TRBJ1-1	once	NA	13	CASSLWAGSGAFF	TGTGCCAGCAGTTTATGGGCAGGGTCGGGAGCTTTCTTT
TRBV19	TRBJ1-4	NA	TRBD1	14	CASSKSRTGEKLFF	TGTGCCAGTAGCAAATCCCGGACAGGGGAAAAACTGTTTTTT
TRBV18	TRBJ2-1	NA	TRBD2	17	CASSQPLLAGEVYEQFF	TGTGCCAGCTCACAACCCCTTCTAGCGGGAGAAGTCTATGAGCAGTTCTTC
TRBV5-4	TRBJ1-2	NA	TRBD1	15	CASSLDLWDSYGYTF	TGTGCCAGCAGCTTGGACTTGTGGGACAGCTATGGCTACACCTTC
TRBV19	TRBJ2-1	NA	NA	15	CASSIRGGFDNEQFF	TGTGCCAGTAGTATAAGGGGGGGCTTCGACAATGAGCAGTTCTTC
TRBV6-5	TRBJ1-2	NA	TRBD1	15	CASSSGQGRNYGYTF	TGTGCCAGCAGTTCGGGACAGGGGAGAAACTATGGCTACACCTTC
TRBV4-1	TRBJ1-1	many	NA	15	CASSQVAGEGGEAFF	TGCGCCAGCAGCCAAGTGGCAGGGGAAGGAGGTGAAGCTTTCTTT
TRBV28	TRBJ1-5	NA	NA	11	CASTNNQPQHF	TGTGCCAGCACCAACAATCAGCCCCAGCATTTT
TRBV4-1	TRBJ2-1	NA	NA	12	CASSHWTDEQFF	TGCGCCAGCAGCCATTGGACTGATGAGCAGTTCTTC
TRBV3-1/TRBV3-2	TRBJ2-5	once	TRBD1	14	CASSPWDRQETQYF	TGTGCCAGCAGCCCTTGGGACAGACAAGAGACCCAGTACTTC
TRBV6-5	TRBJ1-1	NA	NA	14	CASSYGTRTIQAFF	TGTGCCAGCAGTTACGGGACACGAACCATACAGGCTTTCTTT
TRBV11-2	TRBJ2-2	NA	NA	14	CASSLEGGTGELFF	TGTGCCAGCAGCTTAGAAGGGGGAACCGGGGAGCTGTTTTTT
TRBV6-2/TRBV6-3	TRBJ1-2	NA	TRBD1	15	CASSDGQGPGYGYTF	TGTGCCAGCAGTGACGGACAGGGACCGGGCTATGGCTACACCTTC
TRBV6-1	TRBJ1-1	NA	NA	16	CASSEASPGANTEAFF	TGTGCCAGCAGTGAAGCCTCGCCAGGGGCGAACACTGAAGCTTTCTTT
TRBV7-3	TRBJ2-1	NA	NA	13	CASSQDWSNEQFF	TGTGCCAGCAGCCAGGACTGGTCTAATGAGCAGTTCTTC
TRBV19	TRBJ1-2	NA	TRBD1	13	CASSRTGIYGYTF	TGTGCCAGTAGTCGGACAGGGATTTATGGCTACACCTTC
TRBV9	TRBJ1-2	NA	NA	13	CASSTSPNYGYTF	TGTGCCAGCAGCACGAGCCCGAACTATGGCTACACCTTC
TRBV24-1	TRBJ1-1	NA	NA	14	CATSPAGGTNEAFF	TGTGCCACCAGTCCCGCGGGGGGGACAAATGAAGCTTTCTTT
TRBV18	TRBJ1-6	few	NA	16	CASSPQPSSADSPLHF	TGTGCCAGCTCACCTCAACCCTCGTCAGCGGATTCACCCCTCCACTTT
TRBV28	TRBJ1-4	once	TRBD1	14	CASSQTGDDEKLFF	TGTGCCAGCAGCCAGACAGGGGATGATGAAAAACTGTTTTTT
TRBV27	TRBJ1-2	NA	NA	15	CASSAGGVTYYGYTF	TGTGCCAGCAGTGCTGGGGGGGTTACGTACTATGGCTACACCTTC
TRBV7-2	TRBJ2-5	NA	TRBD2	14	CASRSAGGKETQYF	TGTGCCAGCAGGTCAGCGGGAGGTAAAGAGACCCAGTACTTC
TRBV12-5	TRBJ2-5	once	NA	17	CASGLVPAGTKQETQYF	TGTGCTAGTGGTTTGGTCCCCGCCGGGACAAAACAAGAGACCCAGTACTTC
TRBV7-9	TRBJ1-2	NA	NA	16	CASSSSLGGTHYGYTF	TGTGCCAGCAGCAGTTCTTTGGGGGGGACTCACTATGGCTACACCTTC
TRBV7-2	TRBJ2-5	NA	NA	14	CASSLYGQKETQYF	TGTGCCAGCAGCTTATACGGACAGAAAGAGACCCAGTACTTC
TRBV6-5	TRBJ1-2	NA	NA	14	CASSYEGQGNGYTF	TGTGCCAGCAGTTACGAGGGACAAGGGAATGGCTACACCTTC